This passage covers 5 T cell receptor beta chains from one sample sequenced in a study of T cells in Graves' hyperthyroidism and ophthalmopathy. Authors of the study amplified TCR beta CDR3 regions from RNA transcripts. First-round RT-PCR with HTBI primers amplified the TCR CDR3 region. TCRdb ran MiXCR on the multiplex PCR reads and lists one entry per CDR3 protein. The sample shows around 700,000 distinct CDR3 sequences, approximately 18% of them seen only once. The sequenced material came from blood. All receptors derive from a woman in her fifties or sixties with Graves' hyperthyroidism that later progressed to Graves' ophthalmopathy.

In the case of this clonotype: A single base separates this from a much larger clone, so it may be a read error. V gene TRBV6-1 combines with J gene TRBJ1-5; 7 nucleotides agree with TRBD1. This CDR3 contains 14 residues. Per the germline V gene, CDR1 is MNHNS and CDR2 is SASEGT. Losses at the gene ends were 7 bases for V and 2 bases for J; bases not matched to a gene: 5. CDR3 nucleotide sequence: TGTGCCAGCAACCCCGACAGGGGCAATCAGCCCCAGCATTTT. Encoded protein: CASNPDRGNQPQHF.

This clonotype was observed at least ten times. This rearrangement joins TRBV13 to TRBJ2-3; D remains ambiguous. This CDR3 contains 12 residues. V gave up 3 bases and J gave up 14 bases, with 15 bases separating them. CDR1 and CDR2 from the germline V gene are PRHDT and FYEKMQ (reference sequence). As DNA, the CDR3 is TGTGCCAGCAGCTTCCGGTATTCGGCTCTGTATTTT. Its protein product is CASSFRYSALYF. Combining the CDR3 with reference TRBV13 and TRBJ2-3 gives the whole variable domain AAGVIQSPRHLIKEKRETATLKCYPIPRHDTVYWYQQGPGQDPQFLISFYEKMQSDKGSIPDRFSAQQFSDYHSELNMSSLELGDSALYFCASSFRYSALYFGPGTRLTVL.

This clonotype was observed a handful of times. The chain couples TRBV18 to TRBJ2-7; 9 nucleotides align to TRBD1. Germline assignment: CDR1 KGHSH and CDR2 LQKENI. Trimming at V came to 3 bases and at J to 7 bases, leaving 7 bases not matched to a gene. The CDR3 loop spans 14 amino acids. The CDR3 region is CASSPLGQGGEQYF. In nucleotides, the CDR3 is TGTGCCAGCTCACCCTTGGGACAGGGAGGGGAGCAGTACTTC.

Ten or more counts support this clonotype. In DNA, the CDR3 is TGTGCCAGCTGGTGGCAGGGAGGCACTGAAGCTTTCTTT. Translation: CASWWQGGTEAFF. This chain connects TRBV27 to TRBJ1-1; tentative D call: TRBD1 (5 bases). Trimming shortened V by 8 bases and J by 4 bases, and 14 bases separated the two germline ends. This CDR3 comprises 13 residues. Germline V gives CDR1 MNHEY, CDR2 SMNVEV (reference sequence).

In this sample, this clonotype turned up many times. The rearrangement uses TRBV3-1 and TRBJ1-1, with D uncertain. The V gene's germline CDR1 is LGHDT and CDR2 YNNKEL (reference sequence). This CDR3 is 14 amino acids long. V was trimmed by 1 base and J by 4 bases, leaving 10 bases between them. The CDR3 spells CASSQVGVGTEAFF. CDR3 coding DNA: TGTGCCAGCAGCCAAGTTGGGGTAGGCACTGAAGCTTTCTTT.